This TCR beta chain appears in the sequencing data of a study of T cell changes during pregnancy in multiple sclerosis. Only in-frame clones appear in the TCRdb table, and some are missing; sequencing was by immunoSEQ multiplex PCR. The data hold about 51,000 clones, with about 92% observed a single time. This CDR3 has 15 amino acids. Germline assignment: CDR1 MNHEY and CDR2 SMNVEV (reference sequence). With 7 bases removed from V and 7 bases from J, the gap between germline ends came to 19 bases. Sequences were derived from CD4+ T cells from peripheral blood mononuclear cells, sampled in the third trimester of pregnancy. The receptor's source is a female donor with multiple sclerosis, enrolled in a pregnancy study. This rearrangement joins TRBV27 to TRBJ1-4; D uncertain. The CDR3 nucleotides are TGTGCCAGCAAAAGTTACCGGGGATCGAGTGAAAAACTGTTTTTT. It yields the protein CASKSYRGSSEKLFF. Variable domain in full (rest from reference TRBV27 and TRBJ1-4): EAQVTQNPRYLITVTGKKLTVTCSQNMNHEYMSWYRQDPGLGLRQIYYSMNVEVTDKGDVPEGYKVSRKEKRNFPLILESPSPNQTSLYFCASKSYRGSSEKLFFGSGTQLSVL.